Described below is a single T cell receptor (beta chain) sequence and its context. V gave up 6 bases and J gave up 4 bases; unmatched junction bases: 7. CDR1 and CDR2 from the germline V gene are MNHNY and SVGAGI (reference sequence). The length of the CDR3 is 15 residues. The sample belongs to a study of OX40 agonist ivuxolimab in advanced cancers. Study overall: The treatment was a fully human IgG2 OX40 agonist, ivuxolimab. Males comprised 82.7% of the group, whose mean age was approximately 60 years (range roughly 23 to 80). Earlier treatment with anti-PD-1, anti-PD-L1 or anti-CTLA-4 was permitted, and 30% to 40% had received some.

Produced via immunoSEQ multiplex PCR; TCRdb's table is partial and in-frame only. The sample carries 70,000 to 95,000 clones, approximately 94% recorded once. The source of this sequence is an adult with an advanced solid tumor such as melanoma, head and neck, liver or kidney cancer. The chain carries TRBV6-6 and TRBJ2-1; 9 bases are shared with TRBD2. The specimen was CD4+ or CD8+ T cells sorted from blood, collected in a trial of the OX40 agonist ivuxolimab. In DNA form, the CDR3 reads TGTGCCAGCAGACTTTTAGCGGGGGATTACAATGAGCAGTTCTTC. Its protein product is CASRLLAGDYNEQFF.